The sample holds many counts of the clone carrying this TCR beta chain. Its cognate antigen is unknown. TCR beta libraries were built with iRepertoire HTBI primers and Arm-PCR of CDR3 regions. TCRdb called the multiplex PCR reads again in MiXCR, with one record for every CDR3 protein. The sample comprises hundreds of thousands of distinct CDR3 sequences, roughly 15% of which are singletons, and 15% to 20% rests with the top ten. This specimen comes from a study of regulatory T cells in long-lasting Graves disease. Whole-study findings and limits: For persistent Graves' patients, TCR diversity was lower than for newly diagnosed ones.

As for time point: newly diagnosed GD, antithyroid drugs for less than 3 months. PBMC RNA was the source of the TCR library. As a group, patients came from one endocrinology department in Xi'an, China. Another study also made use of these data, one on T cells in Graves' hyperthyroidism and ophthalmopathy. Per that study: When the TCR CDR3 underwent first-round RT-PCR, the HTBI primer set was used.

The sequence derives from a woman in her thirties with Graves disease. The source material was peripheral blood mononuclear cells (PBMCs), sampled at new diagnosis, from a patient treated with antithyroid drugs.

The CDR3 DNA sequence: TGCAGCACCGGGGGGGACACGAACACTGAAGCTTTCTTT. As protein: CSTGGDTNTEAFF. V and J are TRBV29-1 and TRBJ1-1; possible D gene TRBD1, 6 bases. The germline gives CDR1 SQVTM, CDR2 ANQGSEA. Between the trimmed V and J ends, which lost 8 bases and 1 base, there was a span of 14 bases. The CDR3 extends over 13 amino acids. Complete variable domain (other parts from reference TRBV29-1 and TRBJ1-1): SAVISQKPSRDICQRGTSLTIQCQVDSQVTMMFWYRQQPGQSLTLIATANQGSEATYESGFVIDKFPISRPNLTFSTLTVSNMSPEDSSIYLCSTGGDTNTEAFFGQGTRLTVV.